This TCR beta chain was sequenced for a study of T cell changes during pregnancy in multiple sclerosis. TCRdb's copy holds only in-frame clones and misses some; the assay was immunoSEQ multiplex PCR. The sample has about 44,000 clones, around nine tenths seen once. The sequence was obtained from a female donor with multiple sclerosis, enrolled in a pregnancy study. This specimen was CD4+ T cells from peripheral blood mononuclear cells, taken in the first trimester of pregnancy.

In DNA, the CDR3 is TGTGCCAGCAGGAGGTCGTTTTCCATGAACACTGAAGCTTTCTTT. Translated: CASRRSFSMNTEAFF. The chain is built from TRBV28 and TRBJ1-1; D is ambiguous. With 6 bases removed from V and 0 bases from J, the gap between germline ends came to 14 bases. The CDR3 has 15 residues. Germline CDR1 MDHEN, CDR2 SYDVKM.